The clone carrying this TCR beta chain turned up a few times. Antigen specificity is unknown. Here immunoSEQ multiplex PCR was the method, and the copy in TCRdb shows in-frame clones only, minus some. Of about 19,000 clones listed, 84% are singletons. These data come from a study of PD-1 blockade in classical Hodgkin lymphoma. Study-level results: Significantly greater TCR diversity emerged by C4D1 in CD4+ cells but not CD8+ cells.

Following autologous stem cell transplantation, relapse occurred in every patient, and exposure to brentuximab vedotin varied. The CDR3 sequence is 11 residues long. Losses at the gene ends were 11 bases for V and 11 bases for J; bases not matched to a gene: 8. In germline, CDR1 is LNHDA, CDR2 SQIVND (reference sequence). The clonotype was recovered from a human donor with classical Hodgkin lymphoma. Sequences were derived from peripheral blood mononuclear cells (PBMCs), sampled at baseline. This chain joins TRBV19 and TRBJ1-1; TRBD1 matches at 10 bases. The chain's CDR3 is CAAGTGDFAFF. CDR3 in DNA: TGTGCCGCAGGGACAGGGGACTTCGCTTTCTTT.